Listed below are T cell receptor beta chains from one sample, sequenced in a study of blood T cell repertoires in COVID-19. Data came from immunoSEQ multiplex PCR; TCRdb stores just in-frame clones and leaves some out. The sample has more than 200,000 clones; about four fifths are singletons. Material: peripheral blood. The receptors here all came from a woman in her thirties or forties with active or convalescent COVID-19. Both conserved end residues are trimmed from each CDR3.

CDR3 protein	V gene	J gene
ASSPQGPSNTEAF	TRBV2	TRBJ1-1
ASSPRQATNEKLF	TRBV9	TRBJ1-4
ASSKSILGMGGERNTIY	TRBV21-1	TRBJ1-3
ASSLGGKPYEQY	TRBV11-2	TRBJ2-7
ASSRGGDSYEQY	TRBV7-6	TRBJ2-7
ASSEISLSYNEQF	TRBV6-1	TRBJ2-1
AWSVDRDGALNG	TRBV30	TRBJ1-4
ASSKFGSGQVDNSPLH	TRBV21-1	TRBJ1-6
ASSLLPGGGYT	TRBV5-1	TRBJ1-2
ASSFLNSEQY	TRBV27	TRBJ2-7
ASSWGEETQY	TRBV5-1	TRBJ2-5
ASSPEFQGLGHNEQF	TRBV13	TRBJ2-1
ASRGGDRAYQPQH	TRBV28	TRBJ1-5
ATSDRYRGFAYNEQF	TRBV24-1	TRBJ2-1
ASSLSGGRPQH	TRBV3-1/TRBV3-2	TRBJ1-5
ATRGGLDNEQF	TRBV6-4	TRBJ2-1
ASSLRLRDYGYT	TRBV28	TRBJ1-2
ASSLLVGQGDYEQY	TRBV11-2	TRBJ2-7
ASSLGIGTNTDTQY	TRBV5-5	TRBJ2-3
ASSLVGTGQETQY	TRBV11-3	TRBJ2-5
ASSYGTGGGQPQH	TRBV2	TRBJ1-5
ASRMTGYYEQY	TRBV11-3	TRBJ2-7
ASSLVRNEAF	TRBV11-3	TRBJ1-1
ASSAVGDSNLGT	TRBV9	TRBJ1-2
ASSGLAGDETQY	TRBV5-6	TRBJ2-5
ASSYRTAPH	TRBV5-1	TRBJ1-5
ASSGTGGDQPQH	TRBV28	TRBJ1-5
ATSRDLFVNIPPNQPQH	TRBV15	TRBJ1-5
ASSPRTGADSPLH	TRBV11-2	TRBJ1-6